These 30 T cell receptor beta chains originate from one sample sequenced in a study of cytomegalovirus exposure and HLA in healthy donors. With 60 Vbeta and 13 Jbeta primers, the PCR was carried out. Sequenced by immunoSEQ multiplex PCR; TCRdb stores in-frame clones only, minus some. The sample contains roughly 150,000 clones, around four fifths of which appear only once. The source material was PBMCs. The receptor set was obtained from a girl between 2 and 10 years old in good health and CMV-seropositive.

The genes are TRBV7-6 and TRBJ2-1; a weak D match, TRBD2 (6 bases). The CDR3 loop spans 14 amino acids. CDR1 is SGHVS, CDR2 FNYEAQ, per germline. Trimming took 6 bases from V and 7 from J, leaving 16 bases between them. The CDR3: CASSGGSTWNEQFF. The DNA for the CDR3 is TGTGCCAGCAGTGGAGGGTCGACGTGGAATGAGCAGTTCTTC.

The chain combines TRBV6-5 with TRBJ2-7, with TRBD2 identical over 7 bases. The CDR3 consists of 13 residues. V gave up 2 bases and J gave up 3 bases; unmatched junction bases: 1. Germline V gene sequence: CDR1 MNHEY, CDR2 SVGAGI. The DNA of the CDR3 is TGTGCCAGCAGTTACCGGGGGGACTACGAGCAGTACTTC. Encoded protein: CASSYRGDYEQYF.

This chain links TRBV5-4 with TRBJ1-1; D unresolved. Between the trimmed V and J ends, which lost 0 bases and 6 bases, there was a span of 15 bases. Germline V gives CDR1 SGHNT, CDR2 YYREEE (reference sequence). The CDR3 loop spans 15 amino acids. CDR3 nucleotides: TGTGCCAGCAGCTTGGCCCCGGGGTTGGCCCCTGAAGCTTTCTTT. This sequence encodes CASSLAPGLAPEAFF.

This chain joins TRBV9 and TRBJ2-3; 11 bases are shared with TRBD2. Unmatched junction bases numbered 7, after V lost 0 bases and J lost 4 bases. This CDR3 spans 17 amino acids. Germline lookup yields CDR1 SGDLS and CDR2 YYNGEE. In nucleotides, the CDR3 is TGTGCCAGCAGCGTAGCCTTCACTAGCGGGAGTCCAGATACGCAGTATTTT. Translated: CASSVAFTSGSPDTQYF.

The CDR3 spells CASRGTGTSGRPYEQYF. The CDR3, as DNA: TGTGCCAGCAGGGGAACCGGGACTAGCGGGAGGCCCTACGAGCAGTACTTC. The chain recombines TRBV28 with TRBJ2-7, with 15 bases lining up with TRBD2. The V segment lost 6 bases and the J segment 2 bases; nucleotides outside the gene matches: 8. From germline, CDR1 is MDHEN and CDR2 SYDVKM. The CDR3 is 17 amino acids.

CDR3 nucleotide sequence: TGTGCCAGCTCACCTTGGGACAGTCCTAACTATGGCTACACCTTC. Amino acids: CASSPWDSPNYGYTF. This sequence joins TRBV18 and TRBJ1-2; 7 bases agree with TRBD1. V shed 3 bases and J 0 bases; nucleotides not matched to a gene: 4. CDR1 is KGHSH, CDR2 LQKENI, per germline. The CDR3 is 15 residues long.

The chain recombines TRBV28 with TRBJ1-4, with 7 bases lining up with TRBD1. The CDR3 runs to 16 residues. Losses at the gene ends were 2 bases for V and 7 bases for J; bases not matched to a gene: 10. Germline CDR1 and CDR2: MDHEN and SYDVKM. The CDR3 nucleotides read TGTGCCAGCAGTTTAAGGTTCAGGGGGTCCGGTGAAAAACTGTTTTTT. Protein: CASSLRFRGSGEKLFF.

The CDR3 loop reads CAPEGGSYYEQYF. CDR3 nucleotides: TGTGCCCCCGAAGGAGGGTCTTACTACGAGCAGTACTTC. The chain uses TRBV27 and TRBJ2-7, with D perhaps matching TRBD2 (6 bases). The CDR3 contains 13 residues. V lost 11 bases to trimming and J lost 3 bases, with 17 bases between them. The germline CDR1 and CDR2 sequences are MNHEY and SMNVEV (reference sequence).

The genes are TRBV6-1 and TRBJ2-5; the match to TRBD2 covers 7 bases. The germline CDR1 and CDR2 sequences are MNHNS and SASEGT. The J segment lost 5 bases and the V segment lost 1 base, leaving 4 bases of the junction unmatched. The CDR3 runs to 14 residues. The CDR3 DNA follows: TGTGCCAGCAGTGAAGGCGGGAGAGAGGAGACCCAGTACTTC. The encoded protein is CASSEGGREETQYF.

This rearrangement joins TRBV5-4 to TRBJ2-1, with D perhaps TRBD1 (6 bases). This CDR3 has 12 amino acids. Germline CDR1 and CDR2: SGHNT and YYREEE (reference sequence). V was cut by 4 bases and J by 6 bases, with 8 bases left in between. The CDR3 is CASSGRGNEQFF. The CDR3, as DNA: TGTGCCAGCAGCGGCAGGGGCAATGAGCAGTTCTTC.

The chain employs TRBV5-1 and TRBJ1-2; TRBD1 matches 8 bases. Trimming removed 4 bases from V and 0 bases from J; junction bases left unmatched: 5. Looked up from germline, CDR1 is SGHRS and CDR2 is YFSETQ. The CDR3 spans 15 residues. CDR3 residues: CASSLGQEPNYGYTF. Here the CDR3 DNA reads TGCGCCAGCAGCCTGGGACAGGAACCTAACTATGGCTACACCTTC.

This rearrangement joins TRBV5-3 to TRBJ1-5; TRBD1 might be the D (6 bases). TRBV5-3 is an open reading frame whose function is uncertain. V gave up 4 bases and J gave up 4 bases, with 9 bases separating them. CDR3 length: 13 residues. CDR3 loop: CARSHQGNQPQHF. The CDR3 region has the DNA TGTGCCAGAAGCCATCAGGGGAATCAGCCCCAGCATTTT.

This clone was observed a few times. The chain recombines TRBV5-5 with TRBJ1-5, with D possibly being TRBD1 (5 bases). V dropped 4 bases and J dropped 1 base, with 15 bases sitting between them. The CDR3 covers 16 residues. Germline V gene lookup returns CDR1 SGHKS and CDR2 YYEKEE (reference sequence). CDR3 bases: TGTGCCAGCAGCGGGACTTCAGAAGGGAGCAATCAGCCCCAGCATTTT. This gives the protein CASSGTSEGSNQPQHF.

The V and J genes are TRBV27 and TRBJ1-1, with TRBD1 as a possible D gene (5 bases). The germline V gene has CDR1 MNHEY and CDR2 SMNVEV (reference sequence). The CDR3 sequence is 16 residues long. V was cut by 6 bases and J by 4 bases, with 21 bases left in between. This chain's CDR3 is CASRETNRGRGTEAFF. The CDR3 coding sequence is TGTGCCAGCAGAGAAACCAATAGGGGTAGGGGCACTGAAGCTTTCTTT.

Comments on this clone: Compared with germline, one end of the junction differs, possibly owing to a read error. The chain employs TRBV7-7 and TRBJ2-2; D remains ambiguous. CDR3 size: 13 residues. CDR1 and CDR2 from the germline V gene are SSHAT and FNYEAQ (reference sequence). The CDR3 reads CASSLGVEGELFF. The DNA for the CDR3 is TGTGCTAGCAGCTTAGGTGTTGAGGGGGAGCTGTTTTTT.

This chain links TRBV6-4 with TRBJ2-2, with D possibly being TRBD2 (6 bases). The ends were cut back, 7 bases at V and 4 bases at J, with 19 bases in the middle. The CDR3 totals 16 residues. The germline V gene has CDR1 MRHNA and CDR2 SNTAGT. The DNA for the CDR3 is TGTGCCAGCAATCTCGATCCGGGACTTATCACCGGGGAGCTGTTTTTT. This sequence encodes CASNLDPGLITGELFF.

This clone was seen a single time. The CDR3 is CASSFSGYNEQFF. DNA for the CDR3: TGTGCCAGCAGTTTTTCGGGCTACAATGAGCAGTTCTTC. The chain couples TRBV28 to TRBJ2-1; D gene ambiguous. The CDR3 totals 13 residues. In germline, CDR1 is MDHEN, CDR2 SYDVKM. The V gene lost 3 bases and the J gene lost 3 bases, with 6 bases spanning the gap.

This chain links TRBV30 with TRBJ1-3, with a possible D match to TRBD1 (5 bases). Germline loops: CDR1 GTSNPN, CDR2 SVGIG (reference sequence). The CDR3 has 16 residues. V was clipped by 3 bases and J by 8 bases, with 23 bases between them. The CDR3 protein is CAWSSYRDGGKDTIYF. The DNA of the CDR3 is TGTGCCTGGAGCTCATACCGGGACGGGGGTAAGGACACCATATATTTT.

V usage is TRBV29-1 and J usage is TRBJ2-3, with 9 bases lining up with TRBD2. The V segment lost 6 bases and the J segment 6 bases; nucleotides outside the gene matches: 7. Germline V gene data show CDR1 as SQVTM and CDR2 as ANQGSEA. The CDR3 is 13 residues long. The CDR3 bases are TGCAGCGTGAGCGGGAGGACGATGGATACGCAGTATTTT. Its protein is CSVSGRTMDTQYF.

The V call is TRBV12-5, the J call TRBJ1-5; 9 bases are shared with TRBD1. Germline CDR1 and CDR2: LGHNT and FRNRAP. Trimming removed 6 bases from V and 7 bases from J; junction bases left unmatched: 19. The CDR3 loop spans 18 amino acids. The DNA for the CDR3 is TGTGCTAGTGGCCCCGTCCGGGACAGGGTATCGATTTACCAGCCCCAGCATTTT. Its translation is CASGPVRDRVSIYQPQHF.

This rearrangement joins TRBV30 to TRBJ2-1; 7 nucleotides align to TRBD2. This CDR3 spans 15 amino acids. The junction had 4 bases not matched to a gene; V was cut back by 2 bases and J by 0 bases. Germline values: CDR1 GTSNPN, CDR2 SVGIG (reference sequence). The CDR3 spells CAWSQLASSYNEQFF. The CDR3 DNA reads TGTGCCTGGAGTCAACTAGCGAGCTCCTACAATGAGCAGTTCTTC.

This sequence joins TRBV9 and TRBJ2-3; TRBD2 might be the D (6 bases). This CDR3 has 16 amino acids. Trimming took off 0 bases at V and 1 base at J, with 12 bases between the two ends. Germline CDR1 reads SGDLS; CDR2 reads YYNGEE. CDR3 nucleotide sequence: TGTGCCAGCAGCGTAGAGGGCGGGACGGGCACAGATACGCAGTATTTT. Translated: CASSVEGGTGTDTQYF.

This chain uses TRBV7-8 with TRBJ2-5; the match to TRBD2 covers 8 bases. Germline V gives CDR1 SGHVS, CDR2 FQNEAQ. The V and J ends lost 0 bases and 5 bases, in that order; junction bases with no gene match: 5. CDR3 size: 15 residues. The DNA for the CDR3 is TGTGCCAGCAGCTTAGCAACGCGGGAGGAGGAGACCCAGTACTTC. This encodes CASSLATREEETQYF.

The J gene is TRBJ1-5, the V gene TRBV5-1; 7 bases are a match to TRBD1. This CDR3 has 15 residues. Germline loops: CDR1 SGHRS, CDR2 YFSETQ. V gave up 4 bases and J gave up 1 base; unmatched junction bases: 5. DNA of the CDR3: TGCGCCAGCAGCCCTACGACAGGGAGCAATCAGCCCCAGCATTTT. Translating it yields CASSPTTGSNQPQHF.

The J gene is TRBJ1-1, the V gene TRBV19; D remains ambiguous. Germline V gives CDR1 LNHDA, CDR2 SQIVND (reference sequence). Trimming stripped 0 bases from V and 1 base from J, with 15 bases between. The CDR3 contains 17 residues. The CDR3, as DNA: TGTGCCAGTAGTATAGATATCAAGCGTCGGAGGAACACTGAAGCTTTCTTT. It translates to CASSIDIKRRRNTEAFF.

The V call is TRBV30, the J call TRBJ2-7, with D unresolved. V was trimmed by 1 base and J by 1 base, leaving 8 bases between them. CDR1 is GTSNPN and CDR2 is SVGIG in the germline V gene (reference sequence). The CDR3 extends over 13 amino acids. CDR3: CAWSATDSYEQYF. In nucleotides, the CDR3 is TGTGCCTGGAGTGCAACAGATTCCTACGAGCAGTACTTC.

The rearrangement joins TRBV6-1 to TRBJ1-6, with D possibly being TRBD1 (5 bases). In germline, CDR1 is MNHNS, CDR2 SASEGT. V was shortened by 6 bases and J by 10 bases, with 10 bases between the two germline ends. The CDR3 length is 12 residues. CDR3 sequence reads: CASRTVGSPLHF. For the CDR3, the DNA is TGTGCCAGCAGGACAGTTGGCTCACCCCTCCACTTT.

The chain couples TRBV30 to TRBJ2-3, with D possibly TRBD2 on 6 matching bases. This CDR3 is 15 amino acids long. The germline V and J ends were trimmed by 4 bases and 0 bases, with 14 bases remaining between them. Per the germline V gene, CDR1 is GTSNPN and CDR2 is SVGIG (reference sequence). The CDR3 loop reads CAWTAGPTSTDTQYF. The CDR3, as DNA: TGTGCCTGGACTGCGGGGCCGACTAGCACAGATACGCAGTATTTT.

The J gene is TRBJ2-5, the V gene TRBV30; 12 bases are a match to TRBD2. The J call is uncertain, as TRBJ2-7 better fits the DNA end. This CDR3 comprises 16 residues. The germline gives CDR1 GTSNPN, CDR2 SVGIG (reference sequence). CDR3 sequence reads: CAWSVGWTSGAYEQYF. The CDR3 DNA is TGTGCCTGGAGTGTAGGCTGGACTAGCGGGGCCTACGAGCAGTACTTC.

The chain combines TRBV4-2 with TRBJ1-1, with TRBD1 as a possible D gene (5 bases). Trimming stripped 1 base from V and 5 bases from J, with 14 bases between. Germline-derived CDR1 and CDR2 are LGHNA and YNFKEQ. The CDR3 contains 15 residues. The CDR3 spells CASSQGGGGGTEAFF. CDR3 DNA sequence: TGTGCCAGCAGCCAAGGTGGAGGTGGGGGGACTGAAGCTTTCTTT.